This entry describes one TCR beta chain. Its antigen is still unknown. The sample originates from a study of spatial heterogeneity in lung cancer. Study-level points and caveats: Ubiquitous expanded tumor TCRs were observed in blood more at resection than follow-up.

TCRdb re-derived calls from the 5' RACE reads in MiXCR, one entry per CDR3 protein. The repertoire holds 100,000 to 120,000 distinct CDR3 sequences, with 11% as singletons. The time point is: blood at routine non-recurrence follow-up after resection. Trimming took off 2 bases at V and 4 bases at J, with 12 bases between the two ends. Germline V gene lookup returns CDR1 SGHAT and CDR2 FQNNGV. This CDR3 has 15 amino acids. The chain is built from TRBV11-2 and TRBJ2-1; D is possibly TRBD2 (6 bases). This receptor was obtained from a female donor with early-stage non-small cell lung cancer. The source was PBMCs, collected at follow-up. This CDR3 reads CASSLSATRYNEQFF. The CDR3 nucleotides read TGTGCCAGCAGCTTATCTGCGACTAGATACAATGAGCAGTTCTTC.